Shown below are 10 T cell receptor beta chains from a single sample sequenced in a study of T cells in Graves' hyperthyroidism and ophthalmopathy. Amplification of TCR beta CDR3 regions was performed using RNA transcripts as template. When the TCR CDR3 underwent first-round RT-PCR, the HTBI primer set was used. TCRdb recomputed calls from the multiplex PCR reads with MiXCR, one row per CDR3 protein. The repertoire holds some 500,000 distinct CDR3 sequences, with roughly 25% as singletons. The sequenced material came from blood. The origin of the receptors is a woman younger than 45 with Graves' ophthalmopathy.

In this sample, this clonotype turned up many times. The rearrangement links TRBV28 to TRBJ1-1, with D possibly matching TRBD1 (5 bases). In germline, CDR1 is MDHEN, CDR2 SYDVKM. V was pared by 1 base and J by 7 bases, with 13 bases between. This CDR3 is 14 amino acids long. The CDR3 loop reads CASSLSGLGIEAFF. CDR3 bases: TGTGCCAGCAGTTTATCAGGGTTGGGCATTGAAGCTTTCTTT. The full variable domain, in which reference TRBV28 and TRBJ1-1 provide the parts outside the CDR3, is DVKVTQSSRYLVKRTGEKVFLECVQDMDHENMFWYRQDPGLGLRLIYFSYDVKMKEKGDIPEGYSVSREKKERFSLILESASTNQTSMYLCASSLSGLGIEAFFGQGTRLTVV.

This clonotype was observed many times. The CDR3 DNA reads as TGTGCCAGCAGTAGAACAGGCGCCAGCTCTGGAAACACCATATATTTT. This codes for CASSRTGASSGNTIYF. The chain is built from TRBV12-3 or TRBV12-4 and TRBJ1-3; the D gene is possibly TRBD1 (5 bases). The CDR3 loop spans 16 amino acids. V shed 5 bases and J shed 0 bases, with 14 bases lying between them.

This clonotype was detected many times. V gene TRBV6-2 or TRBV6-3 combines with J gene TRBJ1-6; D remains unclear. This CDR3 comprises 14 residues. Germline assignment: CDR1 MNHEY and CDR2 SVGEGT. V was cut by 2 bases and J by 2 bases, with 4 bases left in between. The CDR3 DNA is TGTGCCAGCAGTTACGATCCCTATAATTCACCCCTCCACTTT. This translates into CASSYDPYNSPLHF.

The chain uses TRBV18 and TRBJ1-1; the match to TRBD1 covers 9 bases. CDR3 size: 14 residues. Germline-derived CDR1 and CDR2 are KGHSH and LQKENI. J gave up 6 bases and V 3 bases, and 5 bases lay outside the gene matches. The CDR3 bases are TGTGCCAGCTCACCGGACAGGGGTATGGCTGAAGCTTTCTTT. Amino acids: CASSPDRGMAEAFF.

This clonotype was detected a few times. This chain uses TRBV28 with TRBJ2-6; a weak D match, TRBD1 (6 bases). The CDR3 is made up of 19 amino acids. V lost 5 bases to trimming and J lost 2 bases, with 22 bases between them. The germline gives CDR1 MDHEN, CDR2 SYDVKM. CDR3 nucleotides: TGTGCCAGCAGTCCATGGAGGTCAGGGGCCAAGGCTGGGGCCAACGTCCTGACTTTC. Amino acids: CASSPWRSGAKAGANVLTF.

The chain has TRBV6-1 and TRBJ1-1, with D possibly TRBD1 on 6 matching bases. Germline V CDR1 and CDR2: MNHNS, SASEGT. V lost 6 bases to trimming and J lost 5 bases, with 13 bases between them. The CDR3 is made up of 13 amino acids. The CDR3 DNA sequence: TGTGCCAGCAGGGGAACACAGGGAACTGAAGCTTTCTTT. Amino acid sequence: CASRGTQGTEAFF.

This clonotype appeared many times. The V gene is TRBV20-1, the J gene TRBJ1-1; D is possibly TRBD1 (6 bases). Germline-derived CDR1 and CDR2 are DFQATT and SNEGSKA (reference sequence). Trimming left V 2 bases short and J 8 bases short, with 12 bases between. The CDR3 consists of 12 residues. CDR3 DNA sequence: TGCAGTGCTAGACTACAGGGATCCGAAGCTTTCTTT. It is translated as CSARLQGSEAFF.

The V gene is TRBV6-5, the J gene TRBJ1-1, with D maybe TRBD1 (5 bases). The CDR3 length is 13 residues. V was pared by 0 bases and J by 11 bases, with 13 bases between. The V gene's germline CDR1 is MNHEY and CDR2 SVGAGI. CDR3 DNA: TGTGCCAGCAGTTACTCGGGGCAGGGTCGCGCTTTCTTT. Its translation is CASSYSGQGRAFF.

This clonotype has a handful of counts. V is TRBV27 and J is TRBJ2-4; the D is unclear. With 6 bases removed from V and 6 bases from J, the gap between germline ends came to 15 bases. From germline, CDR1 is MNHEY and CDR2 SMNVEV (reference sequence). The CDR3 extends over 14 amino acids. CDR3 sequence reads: CASSPRDRGNIQYF. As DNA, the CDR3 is TGTGCCAGCAGCCCCCGAGATAGAGGAAACATTCAGTACTTC.

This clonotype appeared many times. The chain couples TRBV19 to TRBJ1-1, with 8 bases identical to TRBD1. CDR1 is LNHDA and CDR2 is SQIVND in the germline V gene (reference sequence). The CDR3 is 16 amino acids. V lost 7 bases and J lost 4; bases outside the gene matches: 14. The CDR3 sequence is CASKSYPDRGGTEAFF. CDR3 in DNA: TGTGCCAGTAAATCCTACCCCGACAGGGGAGGCACTGAAGCTTTCTTT.